This T cell receptor (beta chain) was identified in a study of monozygotic twins with inflammatory bowel disease. Study findings and constraints: Varying immunosuppressive regimens may have increased patient repertoire variability. Sharing of clonotypes with others was lower in IBD patients than in healthy twins, and this was especially so with disease activity.

Germline values: CDR1 DFQATT, CDR2 SNEGSKA (reference sequence). The CDR3 loop spans 15 amino acids. Per TCR library, approximately 3.5 ug of total RNA was used. Reanalyzing the 5' RACE reads, TCRdb keeps one entry per CDR3 protein, without DNA. The sample data list approximately 330,000 distinct CDR3 sequences. For this clonotype: Its matching antigen is unknown.

What was sequenced was blood. The sequence was obtained from a human donor with ulcerative colitis or Crohn's disease, or a healthy co-twin of an affected twin (not recorded which). The rearrangement links TRBV20-1 to TRBJ2-7. This CDR3 reads CSASDEIGSTYEQYF.